Described below is a single TCR beta chain sequence and its context. The antigen remains unidentified. The data stem from a study of PD-L1 blockade in urothelial cancer. Study as a whole: Samples of blood were analyzed 3 weeks (second dose) and 6 weeks after treatment start. T cells numbered a median of about 150,000 in the blood samples. Overall study results and limits: More expansion of tumor-associated blood clones, seen at 3 weeks, marked durable-benefit patients.

V lost 4 bases, J lost 7 bases, and 13 bases lay in between. Germline lookup yields CDR1 MNHNS and CDR2 SASEGT. This CDR3 is 13 amino acids long. Stated time point: pretreatment peripheral blood. TCRdb keeps only in-frame clones here, not all; method: immunoSEQ multiplex PCR. The sample includes around 57,000 clones, roughly four fifths of them seen just once. The TCR sequence derives from a man in his 70s with urothelial cancer. Sequencing used PBMCs, obtained around atezolizumab (anti-PD-L1) treatment. V usage is TRBV6-1 and J usage is TRBJ1-2; a possible D gene is TRBD1 (5 bases). CDR3 sequence: CASSVGGASGYTF. In DNA, the CDR3 is TGTGCCAGCAGTGTAGGAGGGGCGTCTGGCTACACCTTC.